Presented here are 22 T cell receptor beta chains from one specimen sequenced in a study of blood T cell repertoires in COVID-19. TCRdb keeps only in-frame clones here, not all; method: immunoSEQ multiplex PCR. The table lists 200,000 to 300,000 clones, roughly 88% of them singletons. The specimen was PBMCs or T cells enriched from blood (not recorded which). These receptors were taken from a woman aged 40-49 years with acute COVID-19.

V usage is TRBV5-1 and J usage is TRBJ2-2, with 8 bases matching TRBD2. Unmatched junction bases numbered 9, after V lost 4 bases and J lost 7 bases. This CDR3 comprises 15 residues. The germline V gene encodes CDR1 SGHRS and CDR2 YFSETQ. The CDR3 nucleotides are TGCGCCAGCAGCCCGGGGAGTAGCGGGGTCGGGGAGCTGTTTTTT. Its protein product is CASSPGSSGVGELFF.

The V call is TRBV30, the J call TRBJ1-6; possibly TRBD1 for D (5 bases). This CDR3 region has 14 residues. CDR1 GTSNPN and CDR2 SVGIG come from the germline V gene (reference sequence). Trimming pared 2 bases from V and 9 bases from J, leaving 14 bases between. The chain's CDR3 is CAWSLGHAFSPLHF. CDR3 sequence (DNA): TGTGCCTGGAGTCTAGGACACGCTTTTTCACCCCTCCACTTT.

A word on this clone: This sample includes further DNA sequences coding for the same CDR3. The chain employs TRBV9 and TRBJ1-3; D call uncertain. This CDR3 spans 15 amino acids. The V end was cut by 0 bases, the J end by 0 bases, with 7 bases between. Germline values: CDR1 SGDLS, CDR2 YYNGEE. CDR3 residues: CASSVVGSSGNTIYF. CDR3 nucleotide sequence: TGTGCCAGCAGCGTAGTCGGTAGCTCTGGAAACACCATATATTTT.

The chain recombines TRBV3-1 (or the pseudogene TRBV3-2) with TRBJ2-2; D possibly corresponds to TRBD1 (6 bases). The CDR3 consists of 16 residues. Looked up from germline, CDR1 is LGHDT and CDR2 is YNNKEL (reference sequence). The V end lost 6 bases, the J end lost 0 bases, and 14 bases lay between the germline ends. In DNA form, the CDR3 reads TGTGCCAGCAGTTTACAGGGATCCTCGAACACCGGGGAGCTGTTTTTT. The encoded protein is CASSLQGSSNTGELFF.

The chain combines TRBV10-3 with TRBJ2-7, with D uncertain. The CDR3 covers 13 residues. The germline CDR1 and CDR2 sequences are ENHRY and SYGVKD. V was trimmed by 7 bases and J by 12 bases, leaving 22 bases between them. The CDR3, as DNA: TGTGCCATCAACCGAGACACGGATACGAGCAGGTACGTC. Translation: CAINRDTDTSRYV.

The chain joins TRBV7-2 to TRBJ2-4, with D unclear. Trimming cost V 6 bases and J 4 bases, with 4 bases left between them. The CDR3 has 11 amino acids. The germline V gene encodes CDR1 SGHTA and CDR2 FQGNSA. The CDR3 sequence: CASSIKNIQYF. For the CDR3, the DNA is TGTGCCAGCAGTATAAAAAACATTCAGTACTTC.

The chain couples TRBV3-1 (or the pseudogene TRBV3-2) to TRBJ1-2; 7 bases align to TRBD1. Trimming at V came to 1 base and at J to 8 bases, leaving 7 bases not matched to a gene. The CDR3 loop spans 14 amino acids. CDR1 LGHDT and CDR2 YNNKEL come from the germline V gene (reference sequence). The CDR3 DNA reads TGTGCCAGCAGCCAAGCTTCGTTAGGGGGCGGCTACACCTTC. This translates into CASSQASLGGGYTF.

The chain is built from TRBV10-1 and TRBJ2-5; 7 positions match TRBD2. From germline, CDR1 is WNHNN and CDR2 SYGVQD (reference sequence). This CDR3 comprises 16 residues. With 0 bases clipped from V and 3 bases from J, the junction kept 7 bases outside the gene matches. CDR3 sequence: CASSESASGHKETQYF. DNA for the CDR3: TGCGCCAGCAGTGAGTCGGCTAGCGGCCACAAAGAGACCCAGTACTTC.

The chain couples TRBV29-1 to TRBJ1-2, with 7 bases identical to TRBD1. The germline gives CDR1 SQVTM, CDR2 ANQGSEA. The CDR3 runs to 15 residues. Trimming at V came to 4 bases and at J to 4 bases, leaving 12 bases not matched to a gene. CDR3 coding DNA: TGCAGCGTTGGGGGAGTGACAGGGATCGGCTATGGCTACACCTTC. This codes for CSVGGVTGIGYGYTF.

This clone has just one count. This chain joins TRBV7-9 and TRBJ2-3; 12 nucleotides agree with TRBD1. Unmatched junction bases numbered 4, after V lost 4 bases and J lost 5 bases. Germline V CDR1 and CDR2: SEHNR, FQNEAQ (reference sequence). The CDR3 is made up of 15 amino acids. CDR3 DNA: TGTGCCAGCAGCTCGGGACAGGGGGCAGTAGATACGCAGTATTTT. Translation: CASSSGQGAVDTQYF.

The rearrangement joins TRBV12-3 or TRBV12-4 to TRBJ2-6; D is unclear. The CDR3 contains 13 residues. Trimming removed 5 bases at V and 2 bases at J, with 4 bases between. The DNA for the CDR3 is TGTGCCAGCAGTCATGCTGGGGCCAACGTCCTGACTTTC. It is translated as CASSHAGANVLTF.

The rearrangement links TRBV7-9 to TRBJ2-4, with 7 bases fitting TRBD1. Per germline, CDR1 SEHNR and CDR2 FQNEAQ (reference sequence). The CDR3 extends over 15 amino acids. The trim removed 1 base at V and 2 bases at J, leaving 2 bases unmatched. CDR3 coding DNA: TGTGCCAGCAGCTTAGGGGGACAGACCAAAAACATTCAGTACTTC. Its protein product is CASSLGGQTKNIQYF.

This chain joins TRBV24-1 and TRBJ1-2, with TRBD1 matching 9 bases. V dropped 1 base and J dropped 6; count of bases not matched to a gene: 8. Germline CDR1 KGHDR, CDR2 SFDVKD. The length of the CDR3 is 16 residues. In DNA form, the CDR3 reads TGTGCCACCAGTGATTTCCCGGGACAGGGTCGCAATGGCTACACCTTC. Its protein is CATSDFPGQGRNGYTF.

This clone was seen just once. The chain links TRBV19 to TRBJ2-4; 9 bases agree with TRBD1. This CDR3 contains 15 residues. The V gene end was trimmed by 6 bases and the J gene end by 8 bases; junction bases not matched to a gene: 11. CDR1 is LNHDA and CDR2 is SQIVND in the germline V gene (reference sequence). In nucleotides, the CDR3 is TGTGCCAGTAGGGATCCGGGACAGGGAAGACACATTCAGTACTTC. This encodes CASRDPGQGRHIQYF.

The rearrangement uses TRBV6-1 and TRBJ2-1, with 8 bases that match TRBD2. Trimming cost V 0 bases and J 9 bases; bases outside gene matches: 7. Germline CDR1 reads MNHNS; CDR2 reads SASEGT. CDR3 length: 15 residues. The CDR3 spells CASSEASLAGREQFF. CDR3 DNA sequence: TGTGCCAGCAGTGAAGCGTCCCTAGCGGGTCGTGAGCAGTTCTTC.

The rearrangement links TRBV2 to TRBJ2-3; D is possibly TRBD1 (6 bases). Germline CDR1 reads SNHLY; CDR2 reads FYNNEI. The CDR3 consists of 14 residues. V gave up 3 bases and J gave up 3 bases, with 10 bases separating them. CDR3 amino acids: CASSEVDSTDTQYF. The CDR3 nucleotides read TGTGCCAGCAGTGAGGTGGACAGTACAGATACGCAGTATTTT.

V usage is TRBV27 and J usage is TRBJ1-2, with D perhaps matching TRBD1 (6 bases). CDR1 is MNHEY, CDR2 SMNVEV, per germline (reference sequence). The CDR3 is 15 residues long. The CDR3 reads CVPTARPGHTYGYTF. CDR3 DNA: TGTGTGCCAACAGCTCGGCCGGGACATACCTATGGCTACACCTTC.

DNA for the CDR3: TGTGCCAGCAGCACCCAGGGGCGGAACACTGAAGCTTTCTTT. It specifies CASSTQGRNTEAFF. The chain links TRBV7-9 to TRBJ1-1; a possible D gene is TRBD1 (6 bases). This CDR3 comprises 14 residues. Germline V lookup: CDR1 SEHNR, CDR2 FQNEAQ (reference sequence). V gave up 5 bases and J gave up 1 base, with 11 bases separating them.

In this sample, this clone turned up once. The gene calls are TRBV6-5 and TRBJ2-7; 10 bases map to TRBD2. The CDR3 totals 14 residues. Germline-derived CDR1 and CDR2 are MNHEY and SVGAGI. The trim removed 6 bases at V and 5 bases at J, leaving 7 bases unmatched. For the CDR3, the DNA is TGTGCCAGCAGGCCCGGGACTAGCGCCAACGAGCAGTACTTC. Translating it yields CASRPGTSANEQYF.

The chain joins TRBV19 to TRBJ1-5; D is possibly TRBD1 (5 bases). The CDR3 contains 15 residues. V lost 7 bases, J lost 3 bases, and 16 bases lay in between. The germline V gene has CDR1 LNHDA and CDR2 SQIVND (reference sequence). CDR3 loop: CASIGDYRINQPQHF. Written as DNA, the CDR3 is TGTGCCAGTATAGGGGATTACAGGATCAATCAGCCCCAGCATTTT. Drawing the rest from reference TRBV19 and TRBJ1-5, the complete variable domain is DGGITQSPKYLFRKEGQNVTLSCEQNLNHDAMYWYRQDPGQGLRLIYYSQIVNDFQKGDIAEGYSVSREKKESFPLTVTSAQKNPTAFYLCASIGDYRINQPQHFGDGTRLSIL.

The rearrangement joins TRBV4-3 to TRBJ2-5; D remains ambiguous. The germline V and J ends were trimmed by 0 bases and 5 bases, with 16 bases remaining between them. This CDR3 is 16 amino acids long. Germline values: CDR1 LGHNA, CDR2 YSLEER. CDR3 sequence reads: CASSQDWAGNRETQYF. The CDR3 nucleotides are TGCGCCAGCAGCCAAGATTGGGCCGGCAATAGGGAGACCCAGTACTTC.

V gene TRBV2 combines with J gene TRBJ2-3, with 7 bases that match TRBD1. V lost 6 bases to trimming and J lost 3 bases; unmatched junction nucleotides: 9. The CDR3 sequence is 15 residues long. Looked up from germline, CDR1 is SNHLY and CDR2 is FYNNEI. The CDR3 DNA reads TGTGCCAGCAGCTCCTACAGGGGTGGAACAGATACGCAGTATTTT. Protein: CASSSYRGGTDTQYF.